The present T cell receptor beta chain was sequenced within a study of blood T cell repertoires in COVID-19. Overall study context: COVID-19 samples from acute and convalescent phases originated in the United States, Italy and Spain. Sources were T cells, B-cell-depleted T cells, or PBMCs; the material itself was cDNA or gDNA.

Sequenced by immunoSEQ multiplex PCR; TCRdb stores in-frame clones only, minus some. Counted here are 45,000 to 70,000 clones, approximately 80% occurring once; the ten biggest clones make up roughly 6.9%. The CDR3 is 16 residues long. The trim removed 3 bases at V and 2 bases at J, leaving 3 bases unmatched. The germline V gene has CDR1 SGHNT and CDR2 YYREEE (reference sequence). The rearrangement uses TRBV5-4 and TRBJ2-3; 13 nucleotides agree with TRBD2. Sequencing input: peripheral blood. This receptor was taken from a man aged 55 to 70 with acute or convalescent COVID-19. Here the CDR3 reads CASSWTSGGITDTQYF. The CDR3 DNA follows: TGTGCCAGCAGCTGGACTAGCGGGGGTATCACAGATACGCAGTATTTT.